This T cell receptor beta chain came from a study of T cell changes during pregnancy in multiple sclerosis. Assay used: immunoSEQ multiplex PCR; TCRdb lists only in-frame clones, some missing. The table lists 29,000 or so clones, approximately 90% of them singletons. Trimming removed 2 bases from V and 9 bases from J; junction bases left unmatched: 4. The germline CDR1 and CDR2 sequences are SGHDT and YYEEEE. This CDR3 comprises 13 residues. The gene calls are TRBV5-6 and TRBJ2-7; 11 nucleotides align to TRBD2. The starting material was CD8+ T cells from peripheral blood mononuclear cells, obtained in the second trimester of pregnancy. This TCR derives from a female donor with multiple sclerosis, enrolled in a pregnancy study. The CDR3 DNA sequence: TGTGCCAGCAGCTTACTAGCGGGAGAGGTGCAGTACTTC. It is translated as CASSLLAGEVQYF.